The clone carrying this TCR beta chain has a handful of counts. Its cognate antigen is unknown. The CDR3 has 14 amino acids. The V and J ends lost 2 bases and 6 bases respectively, with 16 bases between them. Germline CDR1 DFQATT, CDR2 SNEGSKA (reference sequence). Lactation, pregnancy, other autoimmune disease or uncontrolled infection led to exclusion of patients. This sample stems from a study of T cells in Graves' hyperthyroidism and ophthalmopathy. Overall study context: Sampling of peripheral blood happened at initial diagnosis, prior to any treatment. General study points: Blood also carried most thyroid clonotypes expanded above 0.001.

Amplification targeted TCR beta CDR3 regions from RNA transcripts. With the HTBI primer set, the TCR CDR3 went through a first round of RT-PCR. TCRdb recomputed calls from the multiplex PCR reads with MiXCR, one row per CDR3 protein. This table holds around 450,000 distinct CDR3 sequences, 15% to 18% found once. The rearrangement joins TRBV20-1 to TRBJ1-2, with D hard to call. Sequenced sample: blood. The origin of this receptor is a woman aged 18-29 years with Graves' hyperthyroidism. The CDR3 is CSARFRTAGDGYTF. Here the CDR3 DNA reads TGCAGTGCTAGATTCCGGACTGCCGGGGATGGCTACACCTTC.